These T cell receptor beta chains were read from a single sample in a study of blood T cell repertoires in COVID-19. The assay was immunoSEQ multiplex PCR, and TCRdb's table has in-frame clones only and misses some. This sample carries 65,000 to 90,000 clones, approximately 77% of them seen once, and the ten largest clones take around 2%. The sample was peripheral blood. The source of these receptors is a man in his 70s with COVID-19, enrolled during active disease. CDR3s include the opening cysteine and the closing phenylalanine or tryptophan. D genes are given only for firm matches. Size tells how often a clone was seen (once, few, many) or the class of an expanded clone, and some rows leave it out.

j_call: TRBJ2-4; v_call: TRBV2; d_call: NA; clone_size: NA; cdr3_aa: CASGRPGAVLNIQYF; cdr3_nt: TGTGCCAGCGGAAGACCAGGGGCCGTATTAAACATTCAGTACTTC
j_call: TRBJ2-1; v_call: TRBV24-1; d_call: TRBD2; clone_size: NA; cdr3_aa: CATSDTGTSGFNEQFF; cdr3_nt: TGTGCCACCAGTGATACCGGGACTAGCGGGTTTAATGAGCAGTTCTTC
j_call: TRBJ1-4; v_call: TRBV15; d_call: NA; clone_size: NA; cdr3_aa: CATSRDIGEEKLFF; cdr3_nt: TGTGCCACCAGCAGAGATATCGGGGAGGAAAAACTGTTTTTT
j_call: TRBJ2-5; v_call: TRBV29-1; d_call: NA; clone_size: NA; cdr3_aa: CSVVAPGAGTETQYF; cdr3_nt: TGCAGCGTTGTCGCCCCAGGGGCCGGCACCGAGACCCAGTACTTC
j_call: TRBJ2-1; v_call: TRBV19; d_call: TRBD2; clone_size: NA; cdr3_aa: CASRSGSGGLNEQFF; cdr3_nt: TGTGCCAGTAGGTCGGGTTCGGGAGGTTTAAATGAGCAGTTCTTC
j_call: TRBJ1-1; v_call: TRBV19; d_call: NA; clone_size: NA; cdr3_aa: CASSMGLPDAFF; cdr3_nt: TGTGCCAGTAGTATGGGACTCCCGGACGCTTTCTTT
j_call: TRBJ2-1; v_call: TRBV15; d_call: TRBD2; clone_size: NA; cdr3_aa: CASGEGVWNEQFF; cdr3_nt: TGTGCCTCTGGGGAGGGCGTTTGGAATGAGCAGTTCTTC
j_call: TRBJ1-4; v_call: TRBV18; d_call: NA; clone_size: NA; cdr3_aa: CASATGGATNEKLFF; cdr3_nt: TGTGCCAGCGCGACCGGAGGGGCAACTAATGAAAAACTGTTTTTT
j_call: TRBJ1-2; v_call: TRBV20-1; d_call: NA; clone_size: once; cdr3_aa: CSAQGGGYTF; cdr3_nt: TGCAGTGCTCAGGGTGGGGGCTACACCTTC
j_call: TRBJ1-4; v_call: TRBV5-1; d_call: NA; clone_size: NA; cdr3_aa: CASSGGAKEEKLFF; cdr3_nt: TGCGCCAGCAGCGGCGGGGCAAAGGAGGAAAAACTGTTTTTT
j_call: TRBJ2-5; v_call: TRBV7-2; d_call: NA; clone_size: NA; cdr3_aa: CASSPTGLETQYF; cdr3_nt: TGTGCCAGCAGCCCTACAGGGTTGGAGACCCAGTACTTC
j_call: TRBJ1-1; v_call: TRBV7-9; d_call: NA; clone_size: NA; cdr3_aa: CASSLVAPEAFF; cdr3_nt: TGTGCCAGCAGCTTAGTGGCACCCGAAGCTTTCTTT
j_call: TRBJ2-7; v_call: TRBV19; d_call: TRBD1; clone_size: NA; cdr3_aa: CASSFRDRGQVEQYF; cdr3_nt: TGTGCCAGTAGTTTCCGGGACAGGGGACAAGTCGAGCAGTACTTC
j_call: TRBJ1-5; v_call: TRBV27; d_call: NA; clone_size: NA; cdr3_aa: CASRDGEGGQPQHF; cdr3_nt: TGTGCCAGCAGAGACGGGGAGGGGGGTCAGCCCCAGCATTTT
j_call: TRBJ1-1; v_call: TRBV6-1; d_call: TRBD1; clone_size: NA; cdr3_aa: CASSDWQGDTEAFF; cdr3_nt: TGTGCCAGCAGTGATTGGCAGGGGGACACTGAAGCTTTCTTT
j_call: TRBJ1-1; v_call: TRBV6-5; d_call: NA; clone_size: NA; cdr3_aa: CASSTRTEAFF; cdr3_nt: TGTGCCAGCAGCACTAGAACTGAAGCTTTCTTT
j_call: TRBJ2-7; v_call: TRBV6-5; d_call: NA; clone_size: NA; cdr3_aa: CASSFRYEQYF; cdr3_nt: TGTGCCAGCAGTTTCAGATACGAGCAGTACTTC
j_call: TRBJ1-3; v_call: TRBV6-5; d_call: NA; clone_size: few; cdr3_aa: CATSRDSGNTIYF; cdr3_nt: TGTGCCACCTCTCGGGACTCTGGAAACACCATATATTTT
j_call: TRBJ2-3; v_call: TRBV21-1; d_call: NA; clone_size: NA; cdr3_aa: CASSKGLQDTQYF; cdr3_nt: TGTGCCAGCAGCAAAGGGCTCCAGGATACGCAGTATTTT
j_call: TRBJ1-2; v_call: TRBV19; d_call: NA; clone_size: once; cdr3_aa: CASKTPRGGYTF; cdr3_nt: TGTGCCAGTAAAACCCCTAGGGGAGGCTACACCTTC